This is a list of T cell receptor beta chains from one sample in a study of shared clonotypes between healthy human individuals. Sequenced by immunoSEQ multiplex PCR; TCRdb stores in-frame clones only, minus some. In the table there are more than 2 million clones, roughly 93% of which are singletons. Specimen: naive CD8+ T cells from PBMCs. These receptors originate from a man younger than 35 in good health. Some clones in this sample may be carry-over from other donors' samples. Each CDR3 is given with its conserved first and last residue. D genes are given only for firm matches. Clone size is stated in some rows and not others, as once, few, many or a class when expanded.

abundance: -; v_gene: TRBV5-4; d_gene: -; j_gene: TRBJ2-7; CDR3nt: TGTGCCAGCAGTTACAATTCCTACGAGCAGTACTTC; CDR3aa: CASSYNSYEQYF
abundance: -; v_gene: TRBV9; d_gene: -; j_gene: TRBJ2-2; CDR3nt: TGTGCCAGCAGCGTAAACTCCGGACGGACTGCGAACACCGGGGAGCTGTTTTTT; CDR3aa: CASSVNSGRTANTGELFF
abundance: -; v_gene: TRBV19; d_gene: TRBD2; j_gene: TRBJ2-1; CDR3nt: TGTGCCAGTAGTCGCCCGCGGGAGACTACCGGCCGTCCCTACAATGAGCAGTTCTTC; CDR3aa: CASSRPRETTGRPYNEQFF
abundance: -; v_gene: TRBV7-9; d_gene: -; j_gene: TRBJ2-3; CDR3nt: TGTGCCAGCGCAACGCGAGGGGATACGCAGTATTTT; CDR3aa: CASATRGDTQYF
abundance: -; v_gene: TRBV9; d_gene: -; j_gene: TRBJ2-7; CDR3nt: TGTGCCAGCAGCCTGGGGCAGTCTAACTACGAGCAGTACTTC; CDR3aa: CASSLGQSNYEQYF
abundance: -; v_gene: TRBV11-1; d_gene: -; j_gene: TRBJ2-3; CDR3nt: TGTGCCAGCAGCCAGCGTCGTGGGGGGGCGATCACAGATACGCAGTATTTT; CDR3aa: CASSQRRGGAITDTQYF
abundance: -; v_gene: TRBV27; d_gene: -; j_gene: TRBJ2-1; CDR3nt: TGTGCCAGCAGTTTGGATGGGCGGCCCGGGTATGAGCAGTTCTTC; CDR3aa: CASSLDGRPGYEQFF
abundance: -; v_gene: TRBV11-2; d_gene: -; j_gene: TRBJ2-1; CDR3nt: TGTGCCAGCAGCTTTGGGACTCCCGAGCAGTTCTTC; CDR3aa: CASSFGTPEQFF
abundance: -; v_gene: TRBV18; d_gene: TRBD2; j_gene: TRBJ2-7; CDR3nt: TGTGCCAGCTCACCACCCTCGGTCTGGAGCGGGAGTAGCGAGCAGTACTTC; CDR3aa: CASSPPSVWSGSSEQYF
abundance: -; v_gene: TRBV7-9; d_gene: -; j_gene: TRBJ2-2; CDR3nt: TGTGCCAGCAGCTTAGTTCGCGGACCGAACACCGGGGAGCTGTTTTTT; CDR3aa: CASSLVRGPNTGELFF
abundance: -; v_gene: TRBV19; d_gene: TRBD1; j_gene: TRBJ2-7; CDR3nt: TGTGCCAGTAGACAGGGACAGACCTACGAGCAGTACTTC; CDR3aa: CASRQGQTYEQYF
abundance: -; v_gene: TRBV10-3; d_gene: TRBD2; j_gene: TRBJ2-1; CDR3nt: TGTGCCATCAGTGAGTCGGGGCTAGCGGCCTACAATGAGCAGTTCTTC; CDR3aa: CAISESGLAAYNEQFF
abundance: -; v_gene: TRBV7-9; d_gene: -; j_gene: TRBJ1-3; CDR3nt: TGTGCCAGCAGCTTAGAGACGGCCTCTGGAAACACCATATATTTT; CDR3aa: CASSLETASGNTIYF
abundance: -; v_gene: TRBV5-5; d_gene: -; j_gene: TRBJ2-7; CDR3nt: TGTGCCAGCAGCTTGTCGTGGGACAACTCTTACGAGCAGTACTTC; CDR3aa: CASSLSWDNSYEQYF
abundance: -; v_gene: TRBV10-1; d_gene: -; j_gene: TRBJ2-7; CDR3nt: TGCGCCAGCAGTGAGTCGACGGGGAAGGAGCAGTACTTC; CDR3aa: CASSESTGKEQYF
abundance: -; v_gene: TRBV7-9; d_gene: -; j_gene: TRBJ1-4; CDR3nt: TGTGCCAGCAGCTCCAGCAGGACGGGCTGGTTTGAAAAACTGTTTTTT; CDR3aa: CASSSSRTGWFEKLFF
abundance: -; v_gene: TRBV28; d_gene: -; j_gene: TRBJ1-5; CDR3nt: TGTGCCAGCCTTCGTGGCAATCAGCCCCAGCATTTT; CDR3aa: CASLRGNQPQHF
abundance: -; v_gene: TRBV5-1; d_gene: -; j_gene: TRBJ2-3; CDR3nt: TGCGCCAGCAGCTTGGCCGCGACAGGCATTTCTAGCACAGATACGCAGTATTTT; CDR3aa: CASSLAATGISSTDTQYF
abundance: once; v_gene: TRBV9; d_gene: -; j_gene: TRBJ2-7; CDR3nt: TGTGCCAGCAGCGTAGGGTCGGTGGGAGAGCAGTACTTC; CDR3aa: CASSVGSVGEQYF
abundance: -; v_gene: TRBV7-9; d_gene: -; j_gene: TRBJ2-7; CDR3nt: TGTGCCAGCAGCCCCGTCCCCTACGAGCAGTACTTC; CDR3aa: CASSPVPYEQYF
abundance: once; v_gene: TRBV9; d_gene: TRBD1; j_gene: TRBJ2-1; CDR3nt: TGTGCCAGCAGCACCCGACAGGGGGACTACAATGAGCAGTTCTTC; CDR3aa: CASSTRQGDYNEQFF
abundance: -; v_gene: TRBV27; d_gene: -; j_gene: TRBJ1-1; CDR3nt: TGTGCCAGCAGTTTATCGCGGTACACTGAAGCTTTCTTT; CDR3aa: CASSLSRYTEAFF
abundance: -; v_gene: TRBV11-2; d_gene: -; j_gene: TRBJ2-2; CDR3nt: TGTGCCAGCAGCTTAGATCCCGGGAAGGCGCTAATCATCGGGGAGCTGTTTTTT; CDR3aa: CASSLDPGKALIIGELFF
abundance: -; v_gene: TRBV4-3; d_gene: TRBD2; j_gene: TRBJ2-1; CDR3nt: TGCGCCAGCAGCCAAGAAGGGTTACTAGCGAGGAATGAGCAGTTCTTC; CDR3aa: CASSQEGLLARNEQFF
abundance: -; v_gene: TRBV4-2; d_gene: -; j_gene: TRBJ2-7; CDR3nt: TGTGCCAGCAGCCCGGACGGCCCCTTGAGCCACGAGCAGTACTTC; CDR3aa: CASSPDGPLSHEQYF
abundance: -; v_gene: TRBV27; d_gene: -; j_gene: TRBJ2-1; CDR3nt: TGTGCCAGCAAATTCTCTTCCGGGGCCCACAATGAGCAGTTCTTC; CDR3aa: CASKFSSGAHNEQFF